Below, 6 T cell receptor beta chains from the same sample are listed, as sequenced in a study of metastatic and nonmetastatic thyroid tumors (dated by TCRdb to about 2020). None of the patients had been given any treatment before thyroid surgery. The library was produced with PCR. Sequenced using an Illumina HiSeq 4000. The public reads were reprocessed in TCRdb via fastp at Q25 and MiXCR, keeping in-frame beta chains. The sample contains about 93,000 clones, more than 9.5% of them found a single time. The ten largest clones represent 11% of the sample. Sequenced input: blood. These receptor sequences come from a female donor with papillary thyroid cancer or a benign thyroid nodule (not recorded which). Some clones in this sample may be carry-over from other donors' samples.

This clone was observed many times. This chain connects TRBV28 to TRBJ2-2; D unclear. Germline loops: CDR1 MDHEN, CDR2 SYDVKM. The CDR3 covers 12 residues. Trimming shortened V by 4 bases and J by 6 bases, and 6 bases separated the two germline ends. CDR3 in amino acids: CASSSRAGELFF. Here the CDR3 DNA reads TGTGCCAGCAGTTCACGGGCCGGGGAGCTGTTTTTT.

This clone was seen a handful of times. The V and J genes are TRBV27 and TRBJ1-1; D is uncertain. Germline-derived CDR1 and CDR2 are MNHEY and SMNVEV (reference sequence). The CDR3 extends over 13 amino acids. V was clipped by 5 bases and J by 7 bases, with 14 bases between them. The CDR3 region has the DNA TGTGCCAGCAGTAGGTGGACTACCAATGAAGCTTTCTTT. Residues: CASSRWTTNEAFF.

Many counts were recorded for this clone. CDR3 sequence: CAISESARETQYF. The CDR3 coding sequence is TGTGCCATCAGTGAGTCGGCCCGCGAGACCCAGTACTTC. The genes are TRBV10-3 and TRBJ2-5; D is ambiguous. The V end lost 0 bases, the J end lost 5 bases, and 7 bases lay between the germline ends. Germline CDR1 and CDR2: ENHRY and SYGVKD. This CDR3 is built from 13 residues.

As concerns this clone: Possible read error: a much larger clone is one base away. The V call is TRBV7-3, the J call TRBJ2-7, with no clear D. CDR3 size: 13 residues. In germline, CDR1 is SGHTA, CDR2 FQGTGA. Trimming removed 7 bases from V and 6 bases from J, with 16 bases in between. For the CDR3, the DNA is TGTGCCAGCATCCGGAACAGCGACGGCGAGCAGTACTTC. Translation gives CASIRNSDGEQYF.

This clone has just a few counts. One junction end does not reproduce the germline sequence, and a read error may be involved. This CDR3 is CASSLGTGIRSYNSPLRF. The CDR3 DNA reads as TGTGCCAGCAGTTTAGGGACGGGGATAAGGTCCTATAATTCACCCCTCCGCTTT. V and J are TRBV28 and TRBJ1-6, with a weak D call TRBD1 (5 bases). Germline V gene data show CDR1 as MDHEN and CDR2 as SYDVKM. There are 18 residues in the CDR3.

This clone was picked up many times. This chain connects TRBV19 to TRBJ2-5; 8 nucleotides align to TRBD1. The V gene's germline CDR1 is LNHDA and CDR2 SQIVND (reference sequence). Trimming removed 5 bases from V and 4 bases from J; junction bases left unmatched: 6. The CDR3 consists of 14 residues. The CDR3 here is CASSGAGGGETQYF. CDR3 DNA sequence: TGTGCCAGTAGTGGGGCAGGGGGCGGAGAGACCCAGTACTTC.